A selection of T cell receptor beta chains follows, all from one sample in a study of identical twins. TCRdb passed the 5' RACE reads through MiXCR, listing each CDR3 protein once. This sample has hundreds of thousands of distinct CDR3 sequences, with 8.6% found just once. These data are also associated with another study on yellow fever vaccine responses in identical twins.

The material sequenced was PBMCs. Every receptor here comes from a young woman in good health. CDR3s include the opening cysteine and the closing phenylalanine or tryptophan. The order of the fields is J gene, clone size, V gene, D gene, CDR3 protein, CDR3 DNA. A D gene is named only where the DNA matches it firmly. The size entry is marked missing in some rows and otherwise reads once, few, many or a size class.

j_call: TRBJ2-2
clone_size: -
v_call: TRBV11-2
d_call: TRBD1
cdr3_aa: CASSWPQGDRTGELFF
cdr3_nt: TGTGCCAGCAGCTGGCCACAGGGGGACCGCACCGGGGAGCTGTTTTTT

j_call: TRBJ2-3
clone_size: many
v_call: TRBV10-2
d_call: TRBD2
cdr3_aa: CASSESGLAASTDTQYF
cdr3_nt: TGCGCCAGCAGTGAGTCCGGACTAGCGGCTAGCACAGATACGCAGTATTTT

j_call: TRBJ2-1
clone_size: few
v_call: TRBV13
d_call: TRBD1
cdr3_aa: CASSQVTGARSYNEQFF
cdr3_nt: TGTGCCAGCAGCCAAGTTACAGGGGCGCGTTCCTACAATGAGCAGTTCTTC

j_call: TRBJ1-5
clone_size: -
v_call: TRBV6-6
d_call: -
cdr3_aa: CASGEYSNQPQHF
cdr3_nt: TGTGCCAGCGGGGAGTATAGCAATCAGCCCCAGCATTTT

j_call: TRBJ1-1
clone_size: few
v_call: TRBV20-1
d_call: -
cdr3_aa: CSGTEGTEAFF
cdr3_nt: TGCAGTGGTACAGAGGGGACTGAAGCTTTCTTT

j_call: TRBJ1-5
clone_size: few
v_call: TRBV5-5
d_call: -
cdr3_aa: CASSLVIWSSNQPQHF
cdr3_nt: TGTGCCAGCAGCTTGGTGATCTGGTCCAGCAATCAGCCCCAGCATTTT

j_call: TRBJ2-3
clone_size: many
v_call: TRBV9
d_call: TRBD2
cdr3_aa: CASSARLAGPTDTQYF
cdr3_nt: TGTGCCAGCAGCGCACGACTAGCGGGACCCACAGATACGCAGTATTTT

j_call: TRBJ2-1
clone_size: -
v_call: TRBV20-1
d_call: TRBD2
cdr3_aa: CSALGLAGGRSGEQFF
cdr3_nt: TGCAGTGCCCTAGGACTAGCGGGAGGAAGGTCAGGTGAGCAGTTCTTC

j_call: TRBJ1-1
clone_size: few
v_call: TRBV6-1
d_call: -
cdr3_aa: CASSNKRTEAFF
cdr3_nt: TGTGCCAGCAGCAACAAAAGGACTGAAGCTTTCTTT

j_call: TRBJ2-7
clone_size: -
v_call: TRBV20-1
d_call: -
cdr3_aa: CSAGRPTYEQYF
cdr3_nt: TGCAGTGCTGGCAGGCCAACCTACGAGCAGTACTTC

j_call: TRBJ2-1
clone_size: few
v_call: TRBV6-1
d_call: -
cdr3_aa: CASRPQGVGYNEQFF
cdr3_nt: TGTGCCAGCAGGCCCCAGGGCGTAGGATACAATGAGCAGTTCTTC

j_call: TRBJ2-5
clone_size: few
v_call: TRBV2
d_call: TRBD2
cdr3_aa: CASSNPRTSGKETQYF
cdr3_nt: TGTGCCAGCAGCAACCCGAGGACTAGCGGAAAAGAGACCCAGTACTTC

j_call: TRBJ2-7
clone_size: many
v_call: TRBV7-8
d_call: -
cdr3_aa: CASSPLGGKSEQYF
cdr3_nt: TGTGCCAGCAGCCCGCTTGGGGGTAAAAGCGAGCAGTACTTC

j_call: TRBJ2-5
clone_size: -
v_call: TRBV7-9
d_call: -
cdr3_aa: CASRPGLEETQYF
cdr3_nt: TGTGCCAGCCGCCCGGGACTCGAAGAGACCCAGTACTTC

j_call: TRBJ2-7
clone_size: few
v_call: TRBV7-2
d_call: -
cdr3_aa: CASSLAGPNTAPYEQYF
cdr3_nt: TGTGCCAGCAGCTTAGCCGGTCCGAACACAGCCCCCTACGAGCAGTACTTC

j_call: TRBJ1-5
clone_size: -
v_call: TRBV27
d_call: TRBD1
cdr3_aa: CASRPDRGDQPQHF
cdr3_nt: TGTGCCAGCAGGCCGGACAGGGGGGATCAGCCCCAGCATTTT

j_call: TRBJ2-1
clone_size: -
v_call: TRBV5-6
d_call: TRBD2
cdr3_aa: CASSLATSGGLTYNEQFF
cdr3_nt: TGTGCCAGCAGCCTCGCGACTAGCGGGGGCCTTACCTACAATGAGCAGTTCTTC

j_call: TRBJ2-7
clone_size: few
v_call: TRBV7-9
d_call: -
cdr3_aa: CASSLISGISYEQYF
cdr3_nt: TGTGCCAGCAGCTTAATCAGCGGCATTTCCTACGAGCAGTACTTC

j_call: TRBJ1-1
clone_size: few
v_call: TRBV29-1
d_call: TRBD1
cdr3_aa: CSVSAGGAAEAFF
cdr3_nt: TGCAGCGTCTCCGCAGGGGGCGCGGCTGAAGCTTTCTTT

j_call: TRBJ1-1
clone_size: -
v_call: TRBV11-2
d_call: -
cdr3_aa: CASSLEYGKNTEAFF
cdr3_nt: TGTGCCAGCAGCTTAGAGTACGGTAAGAACACTGAAGCTTTCTTT

j_call: TRBJ2-1
clone_size: -
v_call: TRBV10-3
d_call: TRBD2
cdr3_aa: CAISDGSSGGPTLDEQFF
cdr3_nt: TGTGCCATCAGTGATGGGTCTAGCGGGGGGCCTACTTTGGATGAGCAGTTCTTC

j_call: TRBJ1-6
clone_size: few
v_call: TRBV5-1
d_call: -
cdr3_aa: CASSLEAGAVNSPLHF
cdr3_nt: TGCGCCAGCAGCTTGGAAGCGGGGGCAGTTAATTCACCCCTCCACTTT

j_call: TRBJ2-7
clone_size: many
v_call: TRBV12-3/TRBV12-4
d_call: -
cdr3_aa: CASSLKLANYEQYF
cdr3_nt: TGTGCCAGCAGTTTAAAGCTAGCTAATTACGAGCAGTACTTC

j_call: TRBJ2-5
clone_size: -
v_call: TRBV7-9
d_call: -
cdr3_aa: CASLRQTQETQYF
cdr3_nt: TGTGCCAGCCTTAGACAGACTCAAGAGACCCAGTACTTC

j_call: TRBJ2-2
clone_size: -
v_call: TRBV6-2/TRBV6-3
d_call: TRBD1
cdr3_aa: CASSYQGQALNTGELFF
cdr3_nt: TGTGCCAGCAGTTACCAAGGACAGGCCTTGAACACCGGGGAGCTGTTTTTT

j_call: TRBJ2-1
clone_size: many
v_call: TRBV29-1
d_call: -
cdr3_aa: CSANLLDEQFF
cdr3_nt: TGCAGCGCGAACCTACTGGATGAGCAGTTCTTC

j_call: TRBJ2-4
clone_size: few
v_call: TRBV28
d_call: -
cdr3_aa: CAILSRRGNIQYF
cdr3_nt: TGTGCCATTCTGAGCAGGAGGGGGAACATTCAGTACTTC

j_call: TRBJ2-7
clone_size: -
v_call: TRBV5-6
d_call: -
cdr3_aa: CARSAARLSYEQYF
cdr3_nt: TGTGCCAGGAGCGCCGCGCGACTCTCCTACGAGCAGTACTTC

j_call: TRBJ2-3
clone_size: few
v_call: TRBV11-1
d_call: -
cdr3_aa: CASSFPAYRVGDSTDTQYF
cdr3_nt: TGTGCCAGCAGCTTCCCCGCTTACAGGGTGGGAGACAGCACAGATACGCAGTATTTT

j_call: TRBJ2-7
clone_size: few
v_call: TRBV6-1
d_call: -
cdr3_aa: CASSPLTAFSSYEQYF
cdr3_nt: TGTGCCAGCAGTCCGTTGACAGCGTTCAGCTCCTACGAGCAGTACTTC

j_call: TRBJ2-7
clone_size: many
v_call: TRBV29-1
d_call: TRBD1
cdr3_aa: CSVEYRGRSGYEQYF
cdr3_nt: TGCAGCGTTGAGTACAGGGGGCGTTCGGGCTACGAGCAGTACTTC

j_call: TRBJ2-7
clone_size: -
v_call: TRBV5-5
d_call: -
cdr3_aa: CASSRMGTYEQYF
cdr3_nt: TGTGCCAGCAGTAGGATGGGGACCTACGAGCAGTACTTC

j_call: TRBJ2-3
clone_size: -
v_call: TRBV12-3/TRBV12-4
d_call: TRBD2
cdr3_aa: CASSSGLSGGMADTQYF
cdr3_nt: TGTGCCAGCAGTTCGGGACTAAGCGGGGGTATGGCAGATACGCAGTATTTT

j_call: TRBJ2-1
clone_size: -
v_call: TRBV10-3
d_call: TRBD2
cdr3_aa: CAISEERTSGPNEQFF
cdr3_nt: TGTGCCATCAGTGAGGAGAGGACTAGCGGTCCCAATGAGCAGTTCTTC

j_call: TRBJ2-7
clone_size: -
v_call: TRBV7-9
d_call: -
cdr3_aa: CASSTPQRGPTYEQYF
cdr3_nt: TGTGCCAGCAGCACCCCGCAGCGCGGGCCAACCTACGAGCAGTACTTC

j_call: TRBJ2-1
clone_size: -
v_call: TRBV25-1
d_call: -
cdr3_aa: CASSEEWRAGGRYNEQFF
cdr3_nt: TGTGCCAGCAGTGAGGAGTGGAGAGCGGGTGGGCGATACAATGAGCAGTTCTTC

j_call: TRBJ2-1
clone_size: -
v_call: TRBV20-1
d_call: TRBD2
cdr3_aa: CSARPSGKRSYNEQFF
cdr3_nt: TGCAGTGCTAGACCTAGCGGCAAAAGATCCTACAATGAGCAGTTCTTC

j_call: TRBJ2-1
clone_size: many
v_call: TRBV10-3
d_call: -
cdr3_aa: CAISDRSEQFF
cdr3_nt: TGTGCCATCAGTGATCGCTCGGAGCAGTTCTTC

j_call: TRBJ2-7
clone_size: many
v_call: TRBV7-9
d_call: TRBD1
cdr3_aa: CASTGTGPTYEQYF
cdr3_nt: TGTGCCAGTACCGGGACAGGGCCCACCTACGAGCAGTACTTC

j_call: TRBJ2-1
clone_size: few
v_call: TRBV30
d_call: -
cdr3_aa: CAWNGFNEQFF
cdr3_nt: TGTGCCTGGAACGGGTTCAATGAGCAGTTCTTC

j_call: TRBJ2-2
clone_size: -
v_call: TRBV4-3
d_call: -
cdr3_aa: CASSQDTTGPTGELFF
cdr3_nt: TGCGCCAGCAGCCAAGATACTACGGGTCCCACCGGGGAGCTGTTTTTT

j_call: TRBJ2-2
clone_size: few
v_call: TRBV6-2/TRBV6-3
d_call: TRBD2
cdr3_aa: CASGHAAGTNTGELFF
cdr3_nt: TGTGCCAGCGGCCACGCAGCGGGGACGAACACCGGGGAGCTGTTTTTT

j_call: TRBJ1-5
clone_size: many
v_call: TRBV12-3/TRBV12-4
d_call: -
cdr3_aa: CASSPLIGEGNQPQHF
cdr3_nt: TGTGCCAGCAGTCCCCTGATAGGGGAGGGGAATCAGCCCCAGCATTTT

j_call: TRBJ1-1
clone_size: few
v_call: TRBV6-6
d_call: -
cdr3_aa: CASSYPGAEAFF
cdr3_nt: TGTGCCAGCAGTTACCCGGGAGCTGAAGCTTTCTTT

j_call: TRBJ2-1
clone_size: -
v_call: TRBV20-1
d_call: TRBD1
cdr3_aa: CSATPGQGVNEQFF
cdr3_nt: TGCAGTGCTACCCCGGGACAGGGTGTGAATGAGCAGTTCTTC

j_call: TRBJ2-1
clone_size: many
v_call: TRBV18
d_call: TRBD2
cdr3_aa: CASSQLAGARF
cdr3_nt: TGTGCCAGCTCGCAACTAGCGGGGGCCCGGTTC

j_call: TRBJ2-2
clone_size: -
v_call: TRBV19
d_call: -
cdr3_aa: CASSLTSTTNTGELFF
cdr3_nt: TGTGCCAGTAGCTTGACAAGCACTACGAACACCGGGGAGCTGTTTTTT

j_call: TRBJ1-1
clone_size: many
v_call: TRBV6-1
d_call: -
cdr3_aa: CASSEGLTNTEAFF
cdr3_nt: TGTGCCAGCAGTGAAGGACTTACGAACACTGAAGCTTTCTTT

j_call: TRBJ2-2
clone_size: few
v_call: TRBV2
d_call: TRBD1
cdr3_aa: CASSESDRGTGELFF
cdr3_nt: TGTGCCAGCAGTGAGTCGGACAGGGGCACCGGGGAGCTGTTTTTT

j_call: TRBJ2-5
clone_size: -
v_call: TRBV11-2
d_call: TRBD1
cdr3_aa: CASSLEGTGAPPGETQYF
cdr3_nt: TGTGCCAGCAGCTTAGAGGGGACAGGGGCCCCTCCCGGAGAGACCCAGTACTTC

j_call: TRBJ2-1
clone_size: many
v_call: TRBV5-1
d_call: TRBD2
cdr3_aa: CASSPSGGAILNNEQFF
cdr3_nt: TGCGCCAGCAGCCCCAGCGGGGGGGCTATTCTGAACAATGAGCAGTTCTTC

j_call: TRBJ2-5
clone_size: -
v_call: TRBV5-6
d_call: TRBD2
cdr3_aa: CASSLTSGPRETQYF
cdr3_nt: TGTGCCAGCAGCTTGACTAGCGGACCCCGAGAGACCCAGTACTTC

j_call: TRBJ2-3
clone_size: few
v_call: TRBV6-2/TRBV6-3
d_call: TRBD1
cdr3_aa: CASSTYRGDTQYF
cdr3_nt: TGTGCCAGCAGTACATACAGGGGAGATACGCAGTATTTT